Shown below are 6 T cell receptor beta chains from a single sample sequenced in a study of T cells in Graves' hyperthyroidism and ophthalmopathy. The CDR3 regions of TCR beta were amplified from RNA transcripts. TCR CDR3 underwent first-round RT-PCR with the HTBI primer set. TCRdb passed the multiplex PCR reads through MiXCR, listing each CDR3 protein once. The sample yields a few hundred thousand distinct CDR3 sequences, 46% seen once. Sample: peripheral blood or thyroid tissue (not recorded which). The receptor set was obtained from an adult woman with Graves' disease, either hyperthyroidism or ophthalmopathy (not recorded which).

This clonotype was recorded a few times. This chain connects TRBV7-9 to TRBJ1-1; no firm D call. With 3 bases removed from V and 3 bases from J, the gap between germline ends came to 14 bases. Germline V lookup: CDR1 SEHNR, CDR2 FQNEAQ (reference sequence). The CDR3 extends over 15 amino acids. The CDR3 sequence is CASSLAGSTYTEAFF. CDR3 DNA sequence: TGTGCCAGCAGCTTGGCGGGCAGCACCTACACTGAAGCTTTCTTT.

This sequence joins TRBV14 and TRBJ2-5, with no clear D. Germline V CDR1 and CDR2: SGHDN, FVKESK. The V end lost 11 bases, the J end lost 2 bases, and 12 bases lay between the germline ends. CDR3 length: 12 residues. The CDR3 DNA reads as TGTGCCTTCGAAAACACTCAAGAGACCCAGTACTTC. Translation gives CAFENTQETQYF.

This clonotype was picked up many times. CDR3 DNA: TGTGCCAGCAGCTTGGAGGGGAACAATCAGCCCCAGCATTTT. The encoded protein is CASSLEGNNQPQHF. V is TRBV7-2 and J is TRBJ1-5; the D gene is possibly TRBD1 (5 bases). Trimming removed 3 bases at V and 3 bases at J, with 9 bases between. CDR1 SGHTA and CDR2 FQGNSA come from the germline V gene. There are 14 residues in the CDR3.

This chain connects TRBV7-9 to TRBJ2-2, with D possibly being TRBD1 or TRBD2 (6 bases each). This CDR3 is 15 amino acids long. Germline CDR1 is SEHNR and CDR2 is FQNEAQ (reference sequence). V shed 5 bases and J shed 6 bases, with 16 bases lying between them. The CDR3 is CASSPSGGPAGELFF. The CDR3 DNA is TGTGCCAGCAGCCCCTCTGGGGGGCCGGCCGGGGAGCTGTTTTTT.

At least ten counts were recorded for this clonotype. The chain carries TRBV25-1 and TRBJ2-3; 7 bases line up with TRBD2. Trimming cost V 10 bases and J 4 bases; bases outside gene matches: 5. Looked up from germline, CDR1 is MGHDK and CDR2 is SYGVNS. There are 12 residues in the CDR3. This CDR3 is CATTSFPDTQYF. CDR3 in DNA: TGTGCCACGACTAGCTTCCCAGATACGCAGTATTTT.

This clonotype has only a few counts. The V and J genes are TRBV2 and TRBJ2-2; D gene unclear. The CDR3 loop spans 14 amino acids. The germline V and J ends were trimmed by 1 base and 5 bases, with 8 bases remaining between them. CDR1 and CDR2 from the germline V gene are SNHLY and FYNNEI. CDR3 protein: CASSEVLGTGELFF. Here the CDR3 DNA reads TGTGCCAGCAGTGAAGTTTTGGGTACCGGGGAGCTGTTTTTT.